This T cell receptor beta chain was captured by sequencing in a study of T cell repertoires in breast cancer. About the study: Healthy donors' blood served as controls for breast cancer tumor, lymph node and blood samples. Of the roughly 22 tumors, the majority were ER+/PR+.

The expanded emulsion RT-PCR method captured paired alpha and beta chains from CD8+ T cells. Whole-study findings and limits: Some 18 TCR pairs recurred across seven or more tumors but rarely in control blood. Shared TCRs had various nucleotide encodings, suggesting antigen-based selection and expansion.

Of note for this clonotype: Its antigen is unidentified.

Germline CDR1 reads SQVTM; CDR2 reads ANQGSEA. This CDR3 is 12 amino acids long. V was clipped by 7 bases and J by 4 bases, with 10 bases between them. Unpaired genes were suppressed by blocking oligonucleotides during a second nested PCR. A single record per CDR3 protein comes from TCRdb applying MiXCR to the emulsion pairing reads. The sample has roughly 40,000 distinct CDR3 sequences, 45% to 55% seen once; the top ten hold around three fifths. The clonotype comes from a pool of human donors with breast cancer or a healthy control (not recorded which). The rearrangement links TRBV29-1 to TRBJ1-4; D is unclear. Sequencing used CD8+ T cells. The CDR3 protein is CSAIDGNEKLFF. DNA of the CDR3: TGCAGCGCCATTGATGGTAATGAAAAACTGTTTTTT.